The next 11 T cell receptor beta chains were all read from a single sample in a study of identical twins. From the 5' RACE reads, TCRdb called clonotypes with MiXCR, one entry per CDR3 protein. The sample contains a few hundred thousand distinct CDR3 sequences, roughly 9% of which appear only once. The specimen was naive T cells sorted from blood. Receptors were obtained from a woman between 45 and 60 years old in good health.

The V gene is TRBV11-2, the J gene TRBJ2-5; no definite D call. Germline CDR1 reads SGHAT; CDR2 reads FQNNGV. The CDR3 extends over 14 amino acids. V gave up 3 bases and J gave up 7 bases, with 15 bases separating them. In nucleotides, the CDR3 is TGTGCCAGCAGCTTCGAGTCGTATAAGGGGACCCAGTACTTC. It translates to CASSFESYKGTQYF.

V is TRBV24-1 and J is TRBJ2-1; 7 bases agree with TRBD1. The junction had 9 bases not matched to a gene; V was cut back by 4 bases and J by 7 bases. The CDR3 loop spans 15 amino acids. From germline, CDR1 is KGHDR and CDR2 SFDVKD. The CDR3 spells CATSDRRQGWNEQFF. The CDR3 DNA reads TGTGCCACCAGTGACCGGAGACAGGGTTGGAATGAGCAGTTCTTC.

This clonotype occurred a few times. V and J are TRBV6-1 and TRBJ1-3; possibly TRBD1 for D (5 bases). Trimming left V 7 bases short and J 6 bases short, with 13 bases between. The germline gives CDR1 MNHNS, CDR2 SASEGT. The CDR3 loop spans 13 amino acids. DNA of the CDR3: TGTGCCAGCAAGGTTGGGGCTGTAAACACCATATATTTT. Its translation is CASKVGAVNTIYF.

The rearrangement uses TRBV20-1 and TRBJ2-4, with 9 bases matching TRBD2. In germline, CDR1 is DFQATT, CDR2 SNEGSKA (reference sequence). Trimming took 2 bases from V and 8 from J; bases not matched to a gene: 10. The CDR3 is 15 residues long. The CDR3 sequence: CSARSVGLAYHIQYF. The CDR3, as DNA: TGCAGTGCTAGATCCGTAGGACTAGCGTACCACATTCAGTACTTC.

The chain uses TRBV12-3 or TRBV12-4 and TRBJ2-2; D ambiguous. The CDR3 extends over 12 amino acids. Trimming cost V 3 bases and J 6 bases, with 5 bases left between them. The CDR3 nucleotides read TGTGCCAGCAGTTTTAGGCCCGGGGAGCTGTTTTTT. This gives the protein CASSFRPGELFF.

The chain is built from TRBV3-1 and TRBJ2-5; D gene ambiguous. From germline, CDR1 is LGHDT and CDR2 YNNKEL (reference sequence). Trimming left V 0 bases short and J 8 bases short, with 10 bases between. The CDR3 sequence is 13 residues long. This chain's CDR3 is CASSQEVKKTQYF. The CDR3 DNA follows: TGTGCCAGCAGCCAAGAGGTGAAGAAAACCCAGTACTTC.

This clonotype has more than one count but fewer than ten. CDR3 loop: CASSSGANYGYTF. The CDR3 DNA follows: TGTGCCAGCAGCAGTGGAGCTAACTATGGCTACACCTTC. The V gene is TRBV3-1, the J gene TRBJ1-2, with no clear D. V was shortened by 5 bases and J by 0 bases, with 7 bases between the two germline ends. This CDR3 contains 13 residues. The V gene's germline CDR1 is LGHDT and CDR2 YNNKEL (reference sequence).

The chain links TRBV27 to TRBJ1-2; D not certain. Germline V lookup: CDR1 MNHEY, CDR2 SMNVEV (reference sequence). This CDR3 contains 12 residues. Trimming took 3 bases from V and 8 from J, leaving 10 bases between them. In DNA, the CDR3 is TGTGCCAGCAGTTTGCGGGGTAACGGCTACACCTTC. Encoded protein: CASSLRGNGYTF.

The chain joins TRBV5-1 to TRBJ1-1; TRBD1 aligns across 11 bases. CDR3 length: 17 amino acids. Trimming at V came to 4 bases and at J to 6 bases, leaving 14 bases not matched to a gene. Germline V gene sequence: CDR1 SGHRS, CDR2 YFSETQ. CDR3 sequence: CASSAGQGATGISEAFF. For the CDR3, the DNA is TGCGCCAGCAGCGCCGGACAGGGGGCAACTGGGATTTCTGAAGCTTTCTTT.

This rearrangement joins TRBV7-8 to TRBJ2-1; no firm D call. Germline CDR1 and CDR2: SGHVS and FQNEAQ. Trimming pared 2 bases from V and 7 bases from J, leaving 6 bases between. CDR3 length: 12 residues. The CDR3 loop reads CASSLTSNEQFF. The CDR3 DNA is TGTGCCAGCAGCTTAACCTCAAATGAGCAGTTCTTC.

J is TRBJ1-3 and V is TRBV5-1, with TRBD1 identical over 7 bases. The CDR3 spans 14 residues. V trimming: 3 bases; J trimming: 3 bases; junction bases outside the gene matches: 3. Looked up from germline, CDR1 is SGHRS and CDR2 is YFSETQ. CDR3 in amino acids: CASSSRTGGNTIYF. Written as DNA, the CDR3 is TGCGCCAGCAGCTCGAGGACAGGTGGAAACACCATATATTTT.